This T cell receptor beta chain comes out of a study of cytomegalovirus exposure and HLA in healthy donors. This clone was seen once. Its antigen is undetermined. Findings and caveats of the study: A later analysis linked a missense DCLRE1C variant to TCR beta V- and J-gene trimming. The later analysis indicated that the majority of CMV-associated TCR beta chains appeared HLA-restricted. Common viral pathogens were later found to be apparently linked to several of the most significant clusters.

Per the germline V gene, CDR1 is SGHAT and CDR2 is FQNNGV. The CDR3 has 16 residues. V lost 2 bases, J lost 3 bases, and 8 bases stayed unmatched. The PCR contained 60 Vbeta and 13 Jbeta primers. The protocol was immunoSEQ multiplex PCR, while the TCRdb copy is restricted to in-frame clones and leaves out a portion. The data show tens of thousands of clones, roughly four fifths seen once. The origin of this receptor is a man in his thirties or forties in good health and CMV-seropositive. Material: PBMCs. V usage is TRBV11-2 and J usage is TRBJ2-3, with 7 bases aligning to TRBD2. CDR3: CASSLNPGLPTDTQYF. DNA for the CDR3: TGTGCCAGCAGCTTAAACCCGGGACTACCAACAGATACGCAGTATTTT.